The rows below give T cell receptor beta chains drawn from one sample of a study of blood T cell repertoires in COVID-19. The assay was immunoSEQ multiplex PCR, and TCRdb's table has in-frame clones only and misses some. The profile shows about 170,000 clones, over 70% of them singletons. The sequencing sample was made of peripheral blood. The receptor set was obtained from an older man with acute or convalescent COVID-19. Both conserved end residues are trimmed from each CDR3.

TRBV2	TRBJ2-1	ASSDQGLGNEQF
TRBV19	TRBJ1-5	ASSKGTGVSEPQH
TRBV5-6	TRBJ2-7	ASSDTGTGYEQY
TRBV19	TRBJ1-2	ASSISVYGYT
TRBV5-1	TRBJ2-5	ASSWESGETQY
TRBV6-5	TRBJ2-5	ASSSAGAGETQY
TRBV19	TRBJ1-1	ASIKGGSTEAF
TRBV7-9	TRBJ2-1	ASSFPTSGAPSFNEQF
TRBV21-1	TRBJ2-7	ASSSRRSPGGRADYEQY
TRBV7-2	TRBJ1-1	ASSSRRENTEAF
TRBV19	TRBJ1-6	ASNGATTGLEKGSPLH
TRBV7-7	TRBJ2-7	ASSQSVSGGISYEQY
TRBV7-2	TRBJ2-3	ASSSGYPDPDTQY
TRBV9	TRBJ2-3	ASSVAPLAGDTDTQY
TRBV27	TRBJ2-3	ASSQGQGITDTQY
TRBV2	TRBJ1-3	ATQAGISGNTIY
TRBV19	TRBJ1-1	ASSMLGRVNTEAF
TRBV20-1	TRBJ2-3	SASRSGSSTDTQY
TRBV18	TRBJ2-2	ASSTGQGTNTGELF
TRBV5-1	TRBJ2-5	ASSLGSGLETQY
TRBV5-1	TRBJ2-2	ASGQGNTGELF
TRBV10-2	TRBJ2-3	ASSEYPLAGYTDTQY
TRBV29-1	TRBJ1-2	SVEDRLTYGYT
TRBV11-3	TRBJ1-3	ASSVDSAHTGDTIY
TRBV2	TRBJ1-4	ASSTGATNEKLF
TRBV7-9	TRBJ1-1	ASSLTAGSEAF
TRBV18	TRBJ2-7	ASSPPGQGTYEQY
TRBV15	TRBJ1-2	ATSRDPTGGPHGYT
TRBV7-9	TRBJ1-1	ASSFPGTNTGAF
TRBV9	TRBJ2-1	ASSVVSGGVNEQF
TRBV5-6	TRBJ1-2	ASSSGQPTVRGYT
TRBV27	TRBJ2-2	ASKASGLLGELF
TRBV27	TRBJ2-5	ASSGYQETQY